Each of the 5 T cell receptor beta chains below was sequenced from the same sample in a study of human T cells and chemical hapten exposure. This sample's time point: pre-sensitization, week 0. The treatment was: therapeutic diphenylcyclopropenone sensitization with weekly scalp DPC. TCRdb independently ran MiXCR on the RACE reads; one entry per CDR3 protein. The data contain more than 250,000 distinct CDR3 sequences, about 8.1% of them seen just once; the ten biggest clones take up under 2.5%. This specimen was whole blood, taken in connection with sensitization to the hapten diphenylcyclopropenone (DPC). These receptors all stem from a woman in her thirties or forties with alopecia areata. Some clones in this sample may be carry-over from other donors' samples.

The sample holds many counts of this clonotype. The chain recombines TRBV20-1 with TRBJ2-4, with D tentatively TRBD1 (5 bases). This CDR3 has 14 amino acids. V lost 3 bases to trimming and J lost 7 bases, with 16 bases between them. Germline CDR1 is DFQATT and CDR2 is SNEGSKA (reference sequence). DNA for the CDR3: TGCAGTGCTAGCCTTGGTCTGGGGCGGAACATTCAGTACTTC. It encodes CSASLGLGRNIQYF.

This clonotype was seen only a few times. DNA for the CDR3: TGTGCCAGCAGTCGATCCGGGACAGGGGACGAGCAGTACTTC. This sequence encodes CASSRSGTGDEQYF. The chain carries TRBV6-5 and TRBJ2-7, with 10 bases fitting TRBD1. Losses at the gene ends were 5 bases for V and 5 bases for J; bases not matched to a gene: 6. Germline V gene data show CDR1 as MNHEY and CDR2 as SVGAGI. The length of the CDR3 is 14 residues.

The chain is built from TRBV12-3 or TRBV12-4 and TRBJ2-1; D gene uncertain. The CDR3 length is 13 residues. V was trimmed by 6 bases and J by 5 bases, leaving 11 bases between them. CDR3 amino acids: CASRPGLDNEQFF. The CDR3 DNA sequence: TGTGCCAGCAGACCCGGGCTGGACAATGAGCAGTTCTTC.

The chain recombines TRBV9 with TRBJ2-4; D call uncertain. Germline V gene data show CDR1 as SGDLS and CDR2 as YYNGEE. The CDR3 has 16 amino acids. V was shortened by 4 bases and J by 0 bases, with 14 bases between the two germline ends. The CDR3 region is CASSPDPVIAKNIQYF. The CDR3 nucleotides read TGTGCCAGCAGCCCAGACCCAGTTATAGCCAAAAACATTCAGTACTTC.

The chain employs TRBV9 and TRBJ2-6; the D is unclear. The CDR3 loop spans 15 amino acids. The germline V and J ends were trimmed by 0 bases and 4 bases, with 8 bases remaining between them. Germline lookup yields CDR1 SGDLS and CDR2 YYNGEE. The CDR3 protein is CASSVELNGANVLTF. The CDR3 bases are TGTGCCAGCAGCGTAGAGCTTAACGGGGCCAACGTCCTGACTTTC.